Below, 22 T cell receptor beta chains from the same sample are listed, as sequenced in a study of blood T cell repertoires in COVID-19. This table comes from immunoSEQ multiplex PCR, and its TCRdb copy is limited to in-frame clones, with some not included. The sample lists roughly 250,000 clones, 65% to 90% seen once, with more than 4.5% in the top ten. The sequenced sample was peripheral blood. These receptor sequences come from a woman older than 75 with active or convalescent COVID-19.

The chain links TRBV27 to TRBJ2-1, with D maybe TRBD2 (10 bases). From germline, CDR1 is MNHEY and CDR2 SMNVEV (reference sequence). CDR3 length: 16 residues. Trimming took 2 bases from V and 8 from J, leaving 19 bases between them. As DNA, the CDR3 is TGTGCCAGCAGTTTAGGAGCGGGGGGGACAGGGCATGAGCAGTTCTTC. Residues: CASSLGAGGTGHEQFF.

The chain combines TRBV28 with TRBJ1-4, with 9 bases aligning to TRBD1. The CDR3 is made up of 16 amino acids. Trimming removed 5 bases from V and 7 bases from J; junction bases left unmatched: 11. Germline V gene sequence: CDR1 MDHEN, CDR2 SYDVKM. The CDR3 DNA follows: TGTGCCAGCAGTAGACCGGACAGGGGATTAAGTGAAAAACTGTTTTTT. Amino acid sequence: CASSRPDRGLSEKLFF. Complete variable domain (other parts from reference TRBV28 and TRBJ1-4): DVKVTQSSRYLVKRTGEKVFLECVQDMDHENMFWYRQDPGLGLRLIYFSYDVKMKEKGDIPEGYSVSREKKERFSLILESASTNQTSMYLCASSRPDRGLSEKLFFGSGTQLSVL.

This chain uses TRBV4-1 with TRBJ2-1, with 8 positions matching TRBD2. CDR3 size: 16 residues. The germline V gene has CDR1 MGHRA and CDR2 YSYEKL. With 1 base clipped from V and 4 bases from J, the junction kept 6 bases outside the gene matches. CDR3 residues: CASSQGASGFYNEQFF. In DNA, the CDR3 is TGCGCCAGCAGCCAAGGGGCTAGCGGGTTTTACAATGAGCAGTTCTTC.

This clone has a single count. The CDR3 spells CAWNLPGQGWGDNEKLFF. CDR3 sequence (DNA): TGTGCCTGGAATCTTCCCGGACAGGGTTGGGGAGATAATGAAAAACTGTTTTTT. The J gene is TRBJ1-4, the V gene TRBV30, with TRBD1 matching 8 bases. The ends lost 4 bases at V and 4 bases at J; junction bases unmatched: 17. This CDR3 is 18 amino acids long. Germline CDR1 is GTSNPN and CDR2 is SVGIG (reference sequence).

Of note for this clone: Other nucleotide sequences in the sample specify the same CDR3. J is TRBJ2-1 and V is TRBV9, with a possible D match to TRBD1 (6 bases). Germline CDR1 SGDLS, CDR2 YYNGEE. Between the trimmed V and J ends, which lost 2 bases and 0 bases, there was a span of 12 bases. The CDR3 is made up of 16 amino acids. CDR3 nucleotides: TGTGCCAGCAGCGTCTCAGGGGCCAGCTCCTACAATGAGCAGTTCTTC. As protein: CASSVSGASSYNEQFF. The full variable domain, its missing parts supplied by reference TRBV9 and TRBJ2-1, is DSGVTQTPKHLITATGQRVTLRCSPRSGDLSVYWYQQSLDQGLQFLIQYYNGEERAKGNILERFSAQQFPDLHSELNLSSLELGDSALYFCASSVSGASSYNEQFFGPGTRLTVL.

The gene calls are TRBV18 and TRBJ2-7, with 14 bases matching TRBD2. Germline V gives CDR1 KGHSH, CDR2 LQKENI. With V trimmed by 0 bases and J by 5 bases, 6 bases remained unmatched. The CDR3 is made up of 17 amino acids. The CDR3, as DNA: TGTGCCAGCTCACCACCTGGACTAGCGGGGGGTATGGACGAGCAGTACTTC. Protein: CASSPPGLAGGMDEQYF.

This sequence joins TRBV5-4 and TRBJ2-1; D not certain. Between the trimmed V and J ends, which lost 0 bases and 0 bases, there was a span of 7 bases. Germline CDR1 SGHNT, CDR2 YYREEE (reference sequence). This CDR3 has 15 amino acids. Written as DNA, the CDR3 is TGTGCCAGCAGCTTGGACAGCAACTCCTACAATGAGCAGTTCTTC. Its translation is CASSLDSNSYNEQFF. Combining the CDR3 with reference TRBV5-4 and TRBJ2-1 gives the whole variable domain ETGVTQSPTHLIKTRGQQVTLRCSSQSGHNTVSWYQQALGQGPQFIFQYYREEENGRGNFPPRFSGLQFPNYSSELNVNALELDDSALYLCASSLDSNSYNEQFFGPGTRLTVL.

The V gene is TRBV9, the J gene TRBJ1-1; no definite D call. CDR3 length: 14 residues. Trimming shortened V by 4 bases and J by 6 bases, and 16 bases separated the two germline ends. Looked up from germline, CDR1 is SGDLS and CDR2 is YYNGEE. CDR3 protein: CASSPSLGRAEAFF. The CDR3 coding sequence is TGTGCCAGCAGCCCTTCTCTGGGGAGAGCTGAAGCTTTCTTT.

This clone was counted between two and nine times. V and J are TRBV27 and TRBJ2-2, with a possible D match to TRBD1 (6 bases). CDR1 is MNHEY and CDR2 is SMNVEV in the germline V gene (reference sequence). This CDR3 has 15 amino acids. V was pared by 7 bases and J by 1 base, with 13 bases between. CDR3 sequence reads: CASKFVGQNTGELFF. In DNA form, the CDR3 reads TGTGCCAGCAAGTTTGTGGGACAGAACACCGGGGAGCTGTTTTTT.

The J gene is TRBJ2-1, the V gene TRBV3-1 (or the pseudogene TRBV3-2), with TRBD2 matching 9 bases. Germline assignment: CDR1 LGHDT and CDR2 YNNKEL (reference sequence). The length of the CDR3 is 17 residues. V lost 1 base and J lost 6; bases outside the gene matches: 10. The CDR3 loop is CASSQVLAGSYGNEQFF. For the CDR3, the DNA is TGTGCCAGCAGCCAAGTCCTAGCGGGGTCCTACGGCAATGAGCAGTTCTTC.

V usage is TRBV28 and J usage is TRBJ2-7, with TRBD2 identical over 14 bases. The germline V gene encodes CDR1 MDHEN and CDR2 SYDVKM. Trimming took 3 bases from V and 1 from J; bases not matched to a gene: 14. This CDR3 has 20 amino acids. CDR3 in DNA: TGTGCCAGCAGTTTCCCGGGACTAGCGGGGGTCCATCTTCAATCCTACGAGCAGTACTTC. This gives the protein CASSFPGLAGVHLQSYEQYF.

The chain uses TRBV5-1 and TRBJ1-2; the match to TRBD1 covers 7 bases. The V gene end was trimmed by 0 bases and the J gene end by 6 bases; junction bases not matched to a gene: 5. CDR1 and CDR2 (germline): SGHRS, YFSETQ. The CDR3 contains 14 residues. Written as DNA, the CDR3 is TGCGCCAGCAGCTTGGCCGCCGGGACAGATGGCTACACCTTC. Translating gives CASSLAAGTDGYTF.

The J gene is TRBJ2-7, the V gene TRBV6-5; possible D gene TRBD1, 5 bases. Germline loops: CDR1 MNHEY, CDR2 SVGAGI. The ends were cut back, 6 bases at V and 6 bases at J, with 21 bases in the middle. CDR3 length: 15 residues. The CDR3 spells CASSDNWGSSSEQYF. CDR3 nucleotides: TGTGCCAGCAGCGACAACTGGGGCTCGAGTAGCGAGCAGTACTTC.

This sequence joins TRBV5-5 and TRBJ2-1; 11 bases align to TRBD2. The CDR3 length is 16 residues. The V gene end was trimmed by 2 bases and the J gene end by 4 bases; junction bases not matched to a gene: 5. CDR1 and CDR2 from the germline V gene are SGHKS and YYEKEE (reference sequence). CDR3 loop: CASSFLAGGIYNEQFF. DNA for the CDR3: TGTGCCAGCAGCTTTCTAGCGGGAGGCATATACAATGAGCAGTTCTTC.

The chain employs TRBV3-1 (or the pseudogene TRBV3-2) and TRBJ2-7; D possibly corresponds to TRBD2 (6 bases). This CDR3 is built from 16 residues. V was trimmed by 5 bases and J by 6 bases, leaving 23 bases between them. Germline V gene sequence: CDR1 LGHDT, CDR2 YNNKEL (reference sequence). The CDR3 nucleotides are TGTGCCAGCAGCTCGCGGGCCGGACTAAAAACCTTCGAGCAGTACTTC. It specifies CASSSRAGLKTFEQYF.

This chain links TRBV6-5 with TRBJ1-1, with a weak D call TRBD1 (5 bases). Trimming removed 5 bases at V and 4 bases at J, with 11 bases between. This CDR3 has 13 residues. CDR1 and CDR2 (germline): MNHEY, SVGAGI. CDR3 amino acids: CASSRGVSTEAFF. The CDR3 coding sequence is TGTGCCAGCAGTCGGGGGGTGAGCACTGAAGCTTTCTTT.

CDR3 sequence: CASSLRGRASGYNEQFF. The DNA for the CDR3 is TGTGCCAGCAGTTTAAGAGGGCGGGCTAGCGGATACAATGAGCAGTTCTTC. The V gene is TRBV27, the J gene TRBJ2-1; 7 bases agree with TRBD2. Germline V lookup: CDR1 MNHEY, CDR2 SMNVEV (reference sequence). The length of the CDR3 is 17 residues. V lost 2 bases and J lost 4; bases outside the gene matches: 11.

This chain uses TRBV6-5 with TRBJ1-3; D is uncertain. The CDR3 covers 16 residues. V was pared by 3 bases and J by 7 bases, with 19 bases between. CDR1 is MNHEY and CDR2 is SVGAGI in the germline V gene. CDR3 loop: CASSYNPFGSGNTIYF. As DNA, the CDR3 is TGTGCCAGCAGTTATAACCCTTTTGGGAGCGGTAACACCATATATTTT.

This clone has just one count. The chain is built from TRBV5-1 and TRBJ1-6; 9 nucleotides match TRBD1. Trimming cost V 3 bases and J 9 bases; bases outside gene matches: 10. Germline loops: CDR1 SGHRS, CDR2 YFSETQ. The CDR3 loop spans 16 amino acids. The CDR3 sequence is CASSYVQGAQGSPLHF. As DNA, the CDR3 is TGCGCCAGCAGCTATGTACAGGGGGCGCAGGGTTCACCCCTCCACTTT. Full variable domain (outside the CDR3, taken from reference TRBV5-1 and TRBJ1-6): KAGVTQTPRYLIKTRGQQVTLSCSPISGHRSVSWYQQTPGQGLQFLFEYFSETQRNKGNFPGRFSGRQFSNSRSEMNVSTLELGDSALYLCASSYVQGAQGSPLHFGNGTRLTVT.

The V call is TRBV28, the J call TRBJ1-6, with 9 bases aligning to TRBD1. V lost 3 bases, J lost 8 bases, and 5 bases stayed unmatched. This CDR3 has 15 residues. The germline CDR1 and CDR2 sequences are MDHEN and SYDVKM. The CDR3 spells CASSFYRDRDSPLHF. DNA of the CDR3: TGTGCCAGCAGTTTCTACCGGGACAGGGATTCACCCCTCCACTTT. Filled out from reference TRBV28 and TRBJ1-6, the complete variable domain reads DVKVTQSSRYLVKRTGEKVFLECVQDMDHENMFWYRQDPGLGLRLIYFSYDVKMKEKGDIPEGYSVSREKKERFSLILESASTNQTSMYLCASSFYRDRDSPLHFGNGTRLTVT.

This clone was detected once. The gene calls are TRBV2 and TRBJ2-7; the match to TRBD2 covers 10 bases. V lost 3 bases to trimming and J lost 5 bases; unmatched junction nucleotides: 4. Germline assignment: CDR1 SNHLY and CDR2 FYNNEI. The CDR3 runs 14 residues. CDR3 coding DNA: TGTGCCAGCAGTGAGAGCGGGAGGGCTAACGAGCAGTACTTC. Amino acids: CASSESGRANEQYF.

The V gene is TRBV6-2 or TRBV6-3, the J gene TRBJ1-1, with TRBD1 identical over 7 bases. Germline V CDR1 and CDR2: MNHEY, SVGEGT. CDR3 length: 16 amino acids. Trimming at V came to 5 bases and at J to 5 bases, leaving 14 bases not matched to a gene. CDR3 residues: CASSPPRDREVTEAFF. The CDR3 nucleotides are TGTGCCAGCAGTCCCCCTAGAGACAGGGAGGTAACTGAAGCTTTCTTT.